The source of this T cell receptor beta chain is a study of CD8+ T cells in alopecia areata. Notes on the study in general: Especially in alopecia totalis/universalis, lesional scalp showed greater clonality than normal scalp did.

Sequencing templates came from extracted RNA that was reverse transcribed into cDNA. Generated by immunoSEQ multiplex PCR, the TCRdb table keeps only in-frame clones and is missing some. The sample shows more than 90,000 clones, roughly 64% of them seen only once. The germline V gene has CDR1 MNHEY and CDR2 SMNVEV (reference sequence). The CDR3 totals 15 residues. V lost 2 bases, J lost 1 base, and 10 bases lay in between. The treatment: oral pan-JAK inhibitor, 5-10 mg twice daily. Alopecia areata patients gave lesional scalp punch biopsies and peripheral blood samples. This clone has more than one count but fewer than ten. Its antigen remains unidentified.

The TCR originated in a human donor with alopecia areata. The J gene is TRBJ2-3, the V gene TRBV27, with a possible D match to TRBD1 (5 bases). Sequenced material: CD8+ T cells sorted from blood, taken at week 4, from a patient treated with tofacitinib. The CDR3 region has the DNA TGTGCCAGCAGTTTAGTGCAGGGCGGCACAGATACGCAGTATTTT. Translating gives CASSLVQGGTDTQYF.